The 18 T cell receptor beta chains presented below share a single source sample, sequenced in a study of a mutant IDH1 vaccine in newly diagnosed glioma. Time point noted: week 23, last vaccination. Mutant IDH1 20-mer peptide, at 300 ug, made up each vaccine dose, with topical imiquimod. Some clones are missing from TCRdb's copy, which holds only in-frame ones; the method was immunoSEQ multiplex PCR. The table lists approximately 60,000 clones, 81% of them singletons, with about 8.1% in the top ten. The antigens these receptors bind are not known. The sequences come from PBMCs, collected from a glioma patient whose treatment included an IDH1 peptide vaccine. The receptors were gathered from a woman in her 40s with glioma. Some clones in this sample may be carry-over from other donors' samples.

The gene calls are TRBV2 and TRBJ1-2, with TRBD1 matching 7 bases. With 7 bases clipped from V and 5 bases from J, the junction kept 13 bases outside the gene matches. The germline V gene encodes CDR1 SNHLY and CDR2 FYNNEI. The CDR3 sequence is 15 residues long. CDR3 protein: CASTPTEDRVYGYTF. The CDR3 coding sequence is TGTGCCAGCACCCCCACAGAAGACAGGGTATATGGCTACACCTTC. The whole variable domain, filled in from reference TRBV2 and TRBJ1-2, reads EPEVTQTPSHQVTQMGQEVILRCVPISNHLYFYWYRQILGQKVEFLVSFYNNEISEKSEIFDDQFSVERPDGSNFTLKIRSTKLEDSAMYFCASTPTEDRVYGYTFGSGTRLTVV.

On this clone itself: Compared with germline, one end of the junction differs, possibly owing to a read error. The V and J genes are TRBV7-7 and TRBJ2-5; 8 nucleotides line up with TRBD2. CDR3 size: 15 residues. Germline loops: CDR1 SSHAT, CDR2 FNYEAQ (reference sequence). CDR3 amino acids: CASSFQRGYQETQYF. The CDR3 coding sequence is TGTGCTAGCAGCTTTCAGCGGGGGTACCAAGAGACCCAGTACTTC.

This clone has a handful of counts. The gene calls are TRBV30 and TRBJ1-1; D gene uncertain. Germline CDR1 is GTSNPN and CDR2 is SVGIG (reference sequence). The ends were cut back, 5 bases at V and 8 bases at J, with 18 bases in the middle. This CDR3 has 13 residues. CDR3 loop: CAWVLRGRTEAFF. CDR3 in DNA: TGTGCCTGGGTTCTTCGTGGGAGGACCGAAGCTTTCTTT.

The chain carries TRBV25-1 and TRBJ2-7; 10 nucleotides align to TRBD1. CDR1 and CDR2 from the germline V gene are MGHDK and SYGVNS. The length of the CDR3 is 15 residues. V shed 6 bases and J 1 base; nucleotides not matched to a gene: 6. This CDR3 is CASSEGQGVSYEQYF. CDR3 DNA: TGTGCCAGCAGCGAAGGACAGGGGGTGTCCTACGAGCAGTACTTC.

The chain uses TRBV30 and TRBJ1-6, with 9 positions matching TRBD1. This CDR3 spans 14 amino acids. In germline, CDR1 is GTSNPN, CDR2 SVGIG (reference sequence). V lost 3 bases to trimming and J lost 8 bases; unmatched junction nucleotides: 5. DNA for the CDR3: TGTGCCTGGAGAAACGGGACAGGGTATTCACCCCTCCACTTT. Its protein is CAWRNGTGYSPLHF. The full variable domain, with the rest looked up from reference TRBV30 and TRBJ1-6, is SQTIHQWPATLVQPVGSPLSLECTVEGTSNPNLYWYRQAAGRGLQLLFYSVGIGQISSEVPQNLSASRPQDRQFILSSKKLLLSDSGFYLCAWRNGTGYSPLHFGNGTRLTVT.

The V gene is TRBV5-6, the J gene TRBJ1-1; D not resolved. V lost 3 bases to trimming and J lost 1 base, with 10 bases between them. The germline V gene has CDR1 SGHDT and CDR2 YYEEEE. There are 14 residues in the CDR3. Here the CDR3 reads CASSSGFANTEAFF. As DNA, the CDR3 is TGTGCCAGCAGCTCGGGGTTCGCGAACACTGAAGCTTTCTTT.

This sequence joins TRBV29-1 and TRBJ2-7, with no clear D. V was clipped by 4 bases and J by 6 bases, with 19 bases between them. The length of the CDR3 is 14 residues. CDR1 is SQVTM, CDR2 ANQGSEA, per germline. The CDR3 DNA sequence: TGCAGCGTTGCCGTAGGGTCCCGAAACCTCGAGCAGTACTTC. Its translation is CSVAVGSRNLEQYF.

The chain employs TRBV7-9 and TRBJ1-3; D is unresolved. The CDR3 contains 16 residues. Germline V lookup: CDR1 SEHNR, CDR2 FQNEAQ (reference sequence). V gave up 0 bases and J gave up 0 bases, with 9 bases separating them. The CDR3 loop is CASSLAGSYSGNTIYF. The DNA of the CDR3 is TGTGCCAGCAGCTTAGCAGGGTCGTACTCTGGAAACACCATATATTTT.

This clone appeared once. V and J are TRBV15 and TRBJ1-2, with TRBD1 identical over 9 bases. The germline gives CDR1 LNHNV, CDR2 YYDKDF (reference sequence). The CDR3 extends over 17 amino acids. V trimming: 8 bases; J trimming: 2 bases; junction bases outside the gene matches: 15. The CDR3: CATGGDRAPLENYGYTF. For the CDR3, the DNA is TGTGCCACCGGGGGGGACAGGGCCCCATTAGAGAACTATGGCTACACCTTC.

This clone was seen once. The chain links TRBV5-6 to TRBJ2-3, with D perhaps TRBD2 (6 bases). The germline CDR1 and CDR2 sequences are SGHDT and YYEEEE. This CDR3 contains 19 residues. Trimming left V 0 bases short and J 3 bases short, with 23 bases between. The CDR3: CASSLARGTGTLPTDTQYF. The CDR3 region has the DNA TGTGCCAGCAGCTTGGCCCGGGGGACGGGCACTTTACCAACAGATACGCAGTATTTT.

This chain connects TRBV7-6 to TRBJ2-5; no clear D gene. V lost 1 base, J lost 0 bases, and 6 bases lay in between. Germline assignment: CDR1 SGHVS and CDR2 FNYEAQ. This CDR3 contains 14 residues. The CDR3 DNA sequence: TGTGCCAGCAGCTTAGGCGCCAACCAAGAGACCCAGTACTTC. Amino acid sequence: CASSLGANQETQYF.

The chain carries TRBV7-9 and TRBJ2-1; TRBD1 agrees at 8 bases. V dropped 6 bases and J dropped 9; count of bases not matched to a gene: 16. CDR1 and CDR2 (germline): SEHNR, FQNEAQ (reference sequence). CDR3 size: 16 residues. Written as DNA, the CDR3 is TGTGCCAGCAGATCAAGGACAGGGAAAAAAAGTGTTGAGCAGTTCTTC. Residues: CASRSRTGKKSVEQFF.

The chain employs TRBV7-8 and TRBJ2-3; D may correspond to TRBD1 or TRBD2 (5 bases each). Trimming pared 5 bases from V and 4 bases from J, leaving 13 bases between. This CDR3 is 14 amino acids long. CDR1 and CDR2 (germline): SGHVS, FQNEAQ. The CDR3 nucleotides are TGTGCCAGCAGCGCCGAGGGGTGGGCAGATACGCAGTATTTT. Translated, it gives CASSAEGWADTQYF.

The V gene is TRBV30, the J gene TRBJ1-4; 8 bases are shared with TRBD1. This CDR3 contains 14 residues. V lost 0 bases, J lost 7 bases, and 4 bases stayed unmatched. Germline CDR1 is GTSNPN and CDR2 is SVGIG (reference sequence). The CDR3 region is CAWSVGQGSEKLFF. Here the CDR3 DNA reads TGTGCCTGGAGTGTAGGACAGGGTTCTGAAAAACTGTTTTTT.

The chain is built from TRBV4-3 and TRBJ1-6; no firm D call. Trimming cost V 1 base and J 3 bases, with 7 bases left between them. CDR3 length: 15 residues. The germline CDR1 and CDR2 sequences are LGHNA and YSLEER. CDR3 in DNA: TGCGCCAGCAGCCAAGTCCAGAGCTATAATTCACCCCTCCACTTT. It yields the protein CASSQVQSYNSPLHF.

The chain is built from TRBV2 and TRBJ1-3; D not resolved. The CDR3 is made up of 13 amino acids. Germline CDR1 SNHLY, CDR2 FYNNEI. V was shortened by 4 bases and J by 2 bases, with 6 bases between the two germline ends. The CDR3 loop is CASSASAGNTIYF. The CDR3 DNA is TGTGCCAGCAGTGCCAGTGCTGGAAACACCATATATTTT.

The gene calls are TRBV7-9 and TRBJ2-7; 9 bases map to TRBD1. With 11 bases clipped from V and 3 bases from J, the junction kept 11 bases outside the gene matches. The CDR3 sequence is 14 residues long. Germline V CDR1 and CDR2: SEHNR, FQNEAQ (reference sequence). In nucleotides, the CDR3 is TGTGCCGGCCAAACAGGGGGCACCGTCTACGAGCAGTACTTC. Its protein is CAGQTGGTVYEQYF.

The DNA of the CDR3 is TGTGCCAGCAGCTTGGGGGGGTCAGCTGCCTACGAGCAGTACTTC. It encodes CASSLGGSAAYEQYF. The chain carries TRBV5-6 and TRBJ2-7, with D perhaps given as TRBD1 or TRBD2 (5 bases each). Germline lookup yields CDR1 SGHDT and CDR2 YYEEEE. The CDR3 runs to 15 residues. V was cut by 0 bases and J by 2 bases, with 12 bases left in between.